Presented here are 3 T cell receptor beta chains from one specimen sequenced in a study of cytomegalovirus exposure and HLA in healthy donors. Primers included in the PCR were 60 Vbeta and 13 Jbeta primers. Assay used: immunoSEQ multiplex PCR; TCRdb lists only in-frame clones, some missing. This table has over 95,000 clones, 75% to 80% appearing once. Input material: PBMCs. The source is a woman aged 40 to 50 in good health and CMV-seropositive.

The chain links TRBV9 to TRBJ2-5; perhaps TRBD1 as D (6 bases). This CDR3 comprises 13 residues. V was pared by 10 bases and J by 4 bases, with 17 bases between. CDR1 and CDR2 (germline): SGDLS, YYNGEE. CDR3 region: CAAPGQGRETQYF. In DNA form, the CDR3 reads TGTGCCGCGCCGGGCCAGGGGCGAGAGACCCAGTACTTC.

The rearrangement uses TRBV4-1 and TRBJ1-1; no firm D call. The CDR3 has 17 residues. Germline V CDR1 and CDR2: MGHRA, YSYEKL. V gave up 1 base and J gave up 1 base, with 16 bases separating them. The CDR3 spells CASSQVRLRLANTEAFF. DNA for the CDR3: TGCGCCAGCAGCCAAGTTCGTCTCCGTCTAGCGAACACTGAAGCTTTCTTT.

The chain employs TRBV4-1 and TRBJ1-2, with unresolved D. CDR3 length: 16 amino acids. CDR1 MGHRA and CDR2 YSYEKL come from the germline V gene. V was clipped by 2 bases and J by 0 bases, with 13 bases between them. In DNA form, the CDR3 reads TGCGCCAGCAGCCAACCCTCCTACCGGTCTAACTATGGCTACACCTTC. Translating gives CASSQPSYRSNYGYTF.